Listed here are 28 T cell receptor beta chains from one sample, sequenced in a study of T cells in Graves' hyperthyroidism and ophthalmopathy. TCR beta CDR3 regions were amplified from RNA transcripts. Using the HTBI primer set, a first-round RT-PCR was run on the TCR CDR3. TCRdb used MiXCR to reprocess the multiplex PCR reads, holding one entry per CDR3 protein. The repertoire includes some 350,000 distinct CDR3 sequences, approximately 14% of them detected once, and approximately 19% sits in the top ten. Specimen: blood. The receptors come from an older woman with Graves' ophthalmopathy.

The genes are TRBV28 and TRBJ2-5; D not certain. This CDR3 has 15 residues. Germline V lookup: CDR1 MDHEN, CDR2 SYDVKM. V was cut by 1 base and J by 5 bases, with 14 bases left in between. The CDR3 reads CASSLYRVVWETQYF. The CDR3 bases are TGTGCCAGCAGTTTATATAGGGTCGTATGGGAGACCCAGTACTTC.

The V gene is TRBV20-1, the J gene TRBJ2-2, with D possibly matching TRBD1 (6 bases). Trimming cost V 7 bases and J 3 bases, with 9 bases left between them. This CDR3 is built from 12 residues. Per the germline V gene, CDR1 is DFQATT and CDR2 is SNEGSKA (reference sequence). The CDR3 DNA reads TGCAGTGGGGACACCCACACCGGGGAGCTGTTTTTT. The encoded protein is CSGDTHTGELFF.

This clonotype was recorded at least ten times. The chain is built from TRBV2 and TRBJ1-5; maybe TRBD1 (5 bases). Per germline, CDR1 SNHLY and CDR2 FYNNEI. The CDR3 consists of 15 residues. Trimming took off 2 bases at V and 6 bases at J, with 14 bases between the two ends. Here the CDR3 reads CASSEYVGGVQPQHF. Here the CDR3 DNA reads TGTGCCAGCAGTGAATATGTGGGAGGGGTTCAGCCCCAGCATTTT.

This clonotype showed up just once. V gene TRBV11-1 combines with J gene TRBJ2-3; D is uncertain. Deletions cut 3 bases from V and 5 bases from J, with 6 bases between. The CDR3 is 12 residues long. The germline CDR1 and CDR2 sequences are SGHAT and FQDESV (reference sequence). CDR3 coding DNA: TGTGCCAGCAGCTTGACCATAGATACGCAGTATTTT. Translated, it gives CASSLTIDTQYF. The entire variable domain, with the rest obtained from reference TRBV11-1 and TRBJ2-3, is as follows: EAEVAQSPRYKITEKSQAVAFWCDPISGHATLYWYRQILGQGPELLVQFQDESVVDDSQLPKDRFSAERLKGVDSTLKIQPAELGDSAMYLCASSLTIDTQYFGPGTRLTVL.

This chain links TRBV5-1 with TRBJ2-4; 10 bases are shared with TRBD1. The CDR3 totals 16 residues. Germline CDR1 is SGHRS and CDR2 is YFSETQ. Trimming at V came to 2 bases and at J to 4 bases, leaving 6 bases not matched to a gene. The CDR3 nucleotides are TGCGCCAGCAGCTTCCGACAGGGGGCTAGGAAAAACATTCAGTACTTC. Translated: CASSFRQGARKNIQYF.

V gene TRBV7-9 combines with J gene TRBJ2-1; possibly TRBD2 for D (6 bases). Germline CDR1 SEHNR, CDR2 FQNEAQ (reference sequence). The CDR3 loop spans 13 amino acids. Trimming pared 8 bases from V and 4 bases from J, leaving 12 bases between. The CDR3 DNA sequence: TGTGCCAGCGGCTGGGCGGGGTACAATGAGCAGTTCTTC. Its protein is CASGWAGYNEQFF.

The chain is built from TRBV12-3 or TRBV12-4 and TRBJ2-2, with D uncertain. This CDR3 spans 12 amino acids. With 7 bases removed from V and 4 bases from J, the gap between germline ends came to 7 bases. As DNA, the CDR3 is TGTGCCAGCATGCTCCGCACCGGGGAGCTGTTTTTT. Protein product: CASMLRTGELFF.

This clonotype has a count of ten or more. J is TRBJ1-2 and V is TRBV15; 7 bases map to TRBD1. CDR3 length equals 14 residues. The V and J ends lost 0 bases and 8 bases, in that order; junction bases with no gene match: 6. Germline V gives CDR1 LNHNV, CDR2 YYDKDF (reference sequence). The CDR3 reads CATSRDRGGEGYTF. Here the CDR3 DNA reads TGTGCCACCAGCAGAGATCGAGGGGGCGAGGGCTACACCTTC. Looking up the rest from reference TRBV15 and TRBJ1-2 gives the full variable domain: DAMVIQNPRYQVTQFGKPVTLSCSQTLNHNVMYWYQQKSSQAPKLLFHYYDKDFNNEADTPDNFQSRRPNTSFCFLDIRSPGLGDTAMYLCATSRDRGGEGYTFGSGTRLTVV.

This chain joins TRBV6-2 or TRBV6-3 and TRBJ1-5, with a tentative D call TRBD1 (5 bases). The CDR3 contains 14 residues. The V and J ends lost 6 bases and 6 bases respectively, with 15 bases between them. The germline V gene encodes CDR1 MNHEY and CDR2 SVGEGT. The CDR3 sequence is CASRWGGGGQPQHF. In DNA form, the CDR3 reads TGTGCCAGCAGGTGGGGGGGGGGTGGTCAGCCCCAGCATTTT.

This clonotype was detected a few times. Written as DNA, the CDR3 is TGCAGTGCTAGAGAGGAGTACAATGAGCAGTTCTTC. Its protein product is CSAREEYNEQFF. V usage is TRBV20-1 and J usage is TRBJ2-1; D is undetermined. Looked up from germline, CDR1 is DFQATT and CDR2 is SNEGSKA (reference sequence). CDR3 length: 12 amino acids. Trimming stripped 0 bases from V and 4 bases from J, with 4 bases between.

Many counts were recorded for this clonotype. The V gene is TRBV3-1, the J gene TRBJ2-3, with 8 bases that match TRBD2. The J segment lost 5 bases and the V segment lost 0 bases, leaving 7 bases of the junction unmatched. The CDR3 has 16 residues. In germline, CDR1 is LGHDT, CDR2 YNNKEL (reference sequence). This CDR3 reads CASSQDPGGEGDTQYF. The CDR3 nucleotides are TGTGCCAGCAGCCAAGATCCGGGAGGGGAGGGAGATACGCAGTATTTT.

The chain joins TRBV6-1 to TRBJ2-5; 8 positions match TRBD1. CDR1 and CDR2 from the germline V gene are MNHNS and SASEGT. The CDR3 has 15 amino acids. J lost 4 bases, V lost 5 bases, and 9 bases had no gene match. CDR3 sequence: CASSLTGARRETQYF. The CDR3 region has the DNA TGTGCCAGCAGTTTGACAGGGGCGAGGCGAGAGACCCAGTACTTC.

This clonotype was seen repeatedly, ten times or more. This chain joins TRBV11-2 and TRBJ1-5, with D hard to call. The CDR3 has 15 amino acids. V lost 0 bases and J lost 1, with 7 bases in between. CDR1 SGHAT and CDR2 FQNNGV come from the germline V gene. CDR3 nucleotides: TGTGCCAGCAGCTTAGATGGACGGAGCAATCAGCCCCAGCATTTT. Translation gives CASSLDGRSNQPQHF.

This clonotype was counted at least ten times. J is TRBJ1-5 and V is TRBV2; a weak D match, TRBD1 (6 bases). Per germline, CDR1 SNHLY and CDR2 FYNNEI. Between the trimmed V and J ends, which lost 6 bases and 2 bases, there was a span of 14 bases. The CDR3 has 15 amino acids. The CDR3 region is CASREDRGRNQPQHF. DNA of the CDR3: TGTGCCAGCAGAGAGGACAGAGGGCGCAATCAGCCCCAGCATTTT. The full variable domain, rest sourced from reference TRBV2 and TRBJ1-5, is EPEVTQTPSHQVTQMGQEVILRCVPISNHLYFYWYRQILGQKVEFLVSFYNNEISEKSEIFDDQFSVERPDGSNFTLKIRSTKLEDSAMYFCASREDRGRNQPQHFGDGTRLSIL.

In the case of this clonotype: The junction shows a germline mismatch at one end, possibly a read error. This rearrangement joins TRBV20-1 to TRBJ1-2, with TRBD1 as a possible D gene (5 bases). Germline-derived CDR1 and CDR2 are DFQATT and SNEGSKA (reference sequence). CDR3 size: 11 residues. In DNA form, the CDR3 reads TGCAGTGCTAGAGGGGTGGGGACGGCTCCCTTC. Its protein is CSARGVGTAPF.

This clonotype turned up a few times. V gene TRBV27 combines with J gene TRBJ1-1; D is ambiguous. Germline lookup yields CDR1 MNHEY and CDR2 SMNVEV (reference sequence). The V gene lost 5 bases and the J gene lost 0 bases, with 10 bases spanning the gap. This CDR3 contains 14 residues. The CDR3 sequence is CASSDPLMNTEAFF. In DNA, the CDR3 is TGTGCCAGCAGTGACCCTCTTATGAACACTGAAGCTTTCTTT.

This clonotype was seen repeatedly, ten times or more. This chain uses TRBV20-1 with TRBJ2-1; D might be TRBD1 (6 bases). The CDR3 totals 14 residues. Trimming took 3 bases from V and 6 from J, leaving 15 bases between them. Germline V gene sequence: CDR1 DFQATT, CDR2 SNEGSKA (reference sequence). CDR3 DNA: TGCAGTGCTAGTAATCCTGGGGGCGCCAATGAGCAGTTCTTC. This sequence encodes CSASNPGGANEQFF.

This clonotype was seen repeatedly, ten times or more. The J gene is TRBJ2-5, the V gene TRBV13, with D tentatively TRBD1 (6 bases). This CDR3 region has 17 residues. Germline V gives CDR1 PRHDT, CDR2 FYEKMQ (reference sequence). The germline V and J ends were trimmed by 4 bases and 1 base, with 19 bases remaining between them. This CDR3 reads CASSSNQQGSSQETQYF. As DNA, the CDR3 is TGTGCCAGCAGCTCCAACCAACAGGGATCAAGCCAAGAGACCCAGTACTTC. The variable domain in full, completed from reference TRBV13 and TRBJ2-5, reads AAGVIQSPRHLIKEKRETATLKCYPIPRHDTVYWYQQGPGQDPQFLISFYEKMQSDKGSIPDRFSAQQFSDYHSELNMSSLELGDSALYFCASSSNQQGSSQETQYFGPGTRLLVL.

The chain combines TRBV5-6 with TRBJ2-6; D possibly uses TRBD1 or TRBD2 (5 bases each). Germline lookup yields CDR1 SGHDT and CDR2 YYEEEE. The CDR3 has 16 residues. Deletions cut 3 bases from V and 0 bases from J, with 10 bases between. The DNA of the CDR3 is TGTGCCAGCAGCTGGGACCAAGACTCTGGGGCCAACGTCCTGACTTTC. This sequence encodes CASSWDQDSGANVLTF.

A few counts support this clonotype. The gene calls are TRBV5-5 and TRBJ1-4; perhaps TRBD1 as D (5 bases). The CDR3 runs 14 residues. V was pared by 4 bases and J by 8 bases, with 15 bases between. Germline CDR1 reads SGHKS; CDR2 reads YYEKEE (reference sequence). The CDR3 coding sequence is TGTGCCAGCAGCAGAACAGGATCTTGGGAAAAACTGTTTTTT. It codes for CASSRTGSWEKLFF.

This clonotype was seen ten or more times. The V call is TRBV29-1, the J call TRBJ2-7; 12 positions agree with TRBD1. The CDR3 spans 12 residues. Germline values: CDR1 SQVTM, CDR2 ANQGSEA. Losses at the gene ends were 7 bases for V and 7 bases for J; bases not matched to a gene: 5. The CDR3 sequence is CSGGQGASEQYF. CDR3 bases: TGCAGCGGGGGACAGGGGGCGAGTGAGCAGTACTTC.

This clonotype was seen a handful of times. The chain is built from TRBV7-8 and TRBJ2-7; perhaps D is TRBD1 or TRBD2 (5 bases each). The CDR3 sequence is 16 residues long. V was cut by 3 bases and J by 0 bases, with 15 bases left in between. CDR1 is SGHVS, CDR2 FQNEAQ, per germline. CDR3: CASSFHLGTASYEQYF. CDR3 nucleotide sequence: TGTGCCAGCAGCTTCCACCTGGGGACGGCCTCCTACGAGCAGTACTTC.

The rearrangement uses TRBV14 and TRBJ2-5, with TRBD1 matching over 10 bases. From germline, CDR1 is SGHDN and CDR2 FVKESK. Trimming removed 0 bases from V and 4 bases from J; junction bases left unmatched: 11. This CDR3 comprises 18 residues. Here the CDR3 DNA reads TGTGCCAGCAGCCAAGACACCCTCCGGGACAGGGGATTAGAGACCCAGTACTTC. It encodes CASSQDTLRDRGLETQYF.

This clonotype was recorded at least ten times. This chain connects TRBV30 to TRBJ2-1, with D unclear. Trimming cost V 0 bases and J 13 bases, with 13 bases left between them. Germline loops: CDR1 GTSNPN, CDR2 SVGIG (reference sequence). This CDR3 comprises 12 residues. In DNA form, the CDR3 reads TGTGCCTGGAGTGTTCCCCTCTCTGGCCAGTTCTTC. This encodes CAWSVPLSGQFF.

The chain carries TRBV5-1 and TRBJ2-3; a possible D gene is TRBD1 (6 bases). Trimming removed 6 bases from V and 5 bases from J, with 13 bases in between. The germline V gene has CDR1 SGHRS and CDR2 YFSETQ. This CDR3 is 13 amino acids long. CDR3 protein: CASTSPTGDTQYF. The CDR3 bases are TGCGCCAGCACCTCACCGACAGGAGATACGCAGTATTTT.

The chain employs TRBV18 and TRBJ1-6, with D uncertain. CDR1 and CDR2 (germline): KGHSH, LQKENI. The CDR3 covers 14 residues. Trimming cost V 2 bases and J 7 bases, with 9 bases left between them. The CDR3 sequence is CASSPGEKNSPLHF. In nucleotides, the CDR3 is TGTGCCAGCTCACCAGGGGAGAAGAATTCACCCCTCCACTTT.

V is TRBV15 and J is TRBJ1-5, with 7 bases lining up with TRBD1. CDR1 is LNHNV and CDR2 is YYDKDF in the germline V gene (reference sequence). This CDR3 has 14 residues. Trimming removed 1 base from V and 6 bases from J; junction bases left unmatched: 3. In DNA, the CDR3 is TGTGCCACCAGCAGAGCCAGGGGGACTCAGCCCCAGCATTTT. Its translation: CATSRARGTQPQHF. Filled out from reference TRBV15 and TRBJ1-5, the complete variable domain reads DAMVIQNPRYQVTQFGKPVTLSCSQTLNHNVMYWYQQKSSQAPKLLFHYYDKDFNNEADTPDNFQSRRPNTSFCFLDIRSPGLGDTAMYLCATSRARGTQPQHFGDGTRLSIL.

This clonotype appeared many times. The chain couples TRBV2 to TRBJ2-5, with 11 positions matching TRBD2. The CDR3 has 14 residues. Germline CDR1 SNHLY, CDR2 FYNNEI. V gave up 5 bases and J gave up 4 bases; unmatched junction bases: 3. DNA for the CDR3: TGTGCCAGCAGTCGACTAGCGGGAAGAGAGACCCAGTACTTC. Amino acids: CASSRLAGRETQYF.